The clone carrying this TCR beta chain was recorded only once. The source of the sample is a study of blood T cell repertoires in COVID-19. Background on the study: Samples taken during acute and convalescent COVID-19 were collected in the United States, Italy and Spain. T cells, B-cell-depleted T cells, or PBMCs supplied cDNA or gDNA.

CDR3 size: 15 residues. J gave up 8 bases and V 0 bases, and 5 bases lay outside the gene matches. CDR1 and CDR2 (germline): LGHDT, YNNKEL (reference sequence). Original methodology: Amplification of reference gene primers was used by the study to estimate nucleated cell counts. This table comes from immunoSEQ multiplex PCR, and its TCRdb copy is limited to in-frame clones, with some not included. Clonal size and the V and J genes are those of that table, whereas D and trimming came from the DNA. The repertoire holds approximately 68,000 clones, with 79% as singletons. The sequencing input was peripheral blood. The chain couples TRBV3-1 (or the pseudogene TRBV3-2) to TRBJ2-1; TRBD1 matches 9 bases. The receptor's source is a woman aged 45-65 years with acute or convalescent COVID-19. In DNA, the CDR3 is TGTGCCAGCAGCCAAGATCCGGGACAGGGCTATGAGCAGTTCTTC. It encodes CASSQDPGQGYEQFF.